Included here is one TCR beta chain sequence, with context. Its target is not known. CDR1 is SGHDN, CDR2 FVKESK, per germline. V lost 4 bases, J lost 0 bases, and 9 bases lay in between. This CDR3 is built from 15 residues. This entry belongs to a study of response to subunit inactivated influenza vaccine. Study-level findings and limits: It was suggested by the authors that few new T cells are recruited by each seasonal influenza vaccination.

TCRdb redid the calling of the RT-PCR reads with MiXCR, one entry per CDR3 protein. The sample lists about 240,000 distinct CDR3 sequences; more than 9% were seen once. This TCR was recovered from a man between 50 and 59 years old who received an inactivated influenza vaccine. The sequenced sample was non-naive T cells sorted from PBMCs, obtained roughly 15 days before vaccination. The rearrangement uses TRBV14 and TRBJ1-4; D is undetermined. The CDR3 loop reads CASSLAWTTNEKLFF. The CDR3 DNA sequence: TGTGCCAGCAGCCTAGCGTGGACAACTAATGAAAAACTGTTTTTT. Variable domain in full (rest from reference TRBV14 and TRBJ1-4): EAGVTQFPSHSVIEKGQTVTLRCDPISGHDNLYWYRRVMGKEIKFLLHFVKESKQDESGMPNNRFLAERTGGTYSTLKVQPAELEDSGVYFCASSLAWTTNEKLFFGSGTQLSVL.